Shown below are 15 T cell receptor beta chains from a single sample sequenced in a study of tumor and adjacent non-tumor tissue in lung cancer. The template was RNA from unsorted bulk tissue. TCRbeta libraries were built with three rounds of nested PCR, modified from ARM-PCR. TCRdb fed the multiplex PCR reads into MiXCR, producing one record per CDR3 protein. Among over 130,000 distinct CDR3 sequences listed, about 71% were seen once. The sequenced material came from lung tumor tissue. Receptor source: a man in his sixties with small cell lung cancer.

A word on this clonotype: Germline is not matched at one junction end, which may reflect a read error. This sequence joins TRBV29-1 and TRBJ2-5; 8 bases match TRBD2. In germline, CDR1 is SQVTM, CDR2 ANQGSEA. The CDR3 totals 14 residues. CDR3: CSIDAPLAGETQYF. CDR3 sequence (DNA): TGCAGCATTGATGCACCCCTAGCGGGAGAGACCCAGTACTTC.

With regard to this clonotype: This may stem from a read error, because a much larger clone lies one nucleotide away. The rearrangement links TRBV5-4 to TRBJ1-5, with 9 bases fitting TRBD1. Per germline, CDR1 SGHNT and CDR2 YYREEE (reference sequence). Germline trimming cut 4 bases from V and 7 bases from J; bases unmatched to any gene: 6. The CDR3 runs 14 residues. DNA of the CDR3: TGTGCCAGCAGCACACAGGGGGCCGGGCAGCCCCAGCATTTT. Translated, it gives CASSTQGAGQPQHF. Variable domain in full (rest from reference TRBV5-4 and TRBJ1-5): ETGVTQSPTHLIKTRGQQVTLRCSSQSGHNTVSWYQQALGQGPQFIFQYYREEENGRGNFPPRFSGLQFPNYSSELNVNALELDDSALYLCASSTQGAGQPQHFGDGTRLSIL.

The chain is built from TRBV29-1 and TRBJ2-1, with 11 bases lining up with TRBD2. J gave up 9 bases and V 4 bases, and 11 bases lay outside the gene matches. Germline V gene sequence: CDR1 SQVTM, CDR2 ANQGSEA. CDR3 length: 15 amino acids. The CDR3 nucleotides are TGCAGCGTTGCCCGTCATGGCGGACTAGCGGGTGAGCAGTTCTTC. Encoded protein: CSVARHGGLAGEQFF.

This clonotype occurred a few times. The V and J genes are TRBV6-1 and TRBJ1-2; D gene ambiguous. Germline V lookup: CDR1 MNHNS, CDR2 SASEGT. The CDR3 is 13 amino acids. Trimming cost V 6 bases and J 2 bases, with 10 bases left between them. CDR3 nucleotide sequence: TGTGCCAGCAGCCCAACACGGAACTATGGCTACACCTTC. It codes for CASSPTRNYGYTF.

As to this clonotype: Without the conserved terminal phenylalanine or tryptophan, this CDR3 likely stems from a read error. The rearrangement uses TRBV5-1 and TRBJ2-5; TRBD2 matches 8 bases. This CDR3 is built from 15 residues. CDR1 and CDR2 (germline): SGHRS, YFSETQ. J gave up 1 base and V 3 bases, and 5 bases lay outside the gene matches. The CDR3 spells CASSSLAGTQETQYS. The CDR3 DNA reads TGCGCCAGCAGCTCCTTAGCGGGAACCCAAGAGACCCAGTACTCC.

To note about this clonotype: At one boundary the junction diverges from the germline segment, which might be a read error. The chain combines TRBV20-1 with TRBJ2-1; 9 bases match TRBD2. The CDR3 is 15 residues long. Germline V gene data show CDR1 as DFQATT and CDR2 as SNEGSKA (reference sequence). Written as DNA, the CDR3 is TGCAGTGCTAACCCACTAGCGGGTTCCTACAATGAGCAGCTCTTC. It yields the protein CSANPLAGSYNEQLF.

A word on this clonotype: The junction departs from the called germline gene at one end, perhaps through a read error. This chain joins TRBV11-2 and TRBJ2-1; 11 nucleotides align to TRBD2. The CDR3 contains 16 residues. Germline lookup yields CDR1 SGHAT and CDR2 FQNNGV. The CDR3 bases are TGTGCCAGCGGCTTAGGACTAGCGGGCGCCTACCCAGAGCAGTTCTTC. This codes for CASGLGLAGAYPEQFF.

This clonotype was seen only a few times. The CDR3 is CASSLRNPGANVLTF. CDR3 nucleotide sequence: TGTGCCAGCAGCCTGCGGAACCCTGGGGCCAACGTCCTGACTTTC. The rearrangement uses TRBV5-4 and TRBJ2-6; D is unclear. In germline, CDR1 is SGHNT, CDR2 YYREEE (reference sequence). V was pared by 4 bases and J by 2 bases, with 10 bases between. CDR3 size: 15 residues.

The chain recombines TRBV20-1 with TRBJ2-7; the match to TRBD1 covers 11 bases. In germline, CDR1 is DFQATT, CDR2 SNEGSKA (reference sequence). The CDR3 spans 19 residues. J lost 2 bases, V lost 1 base, and 16 bases had no gene match. DNA of the CDR3: TGCAGTGCTAGAGCGCCCCCGGGACAGGGGGGACTGGGAACCTACGAGCAGTACTTC. Encoded protein: CSARAPPGQGGLGTYEQYF.

This clonotype was observed once. The chain uses TRBV28 and TRBJ2-3; unclear D gene. CDR1 and CDR2 (germline): MDHEN, SYDVKM. The CDR3 runs to 13 residues. The ends were cut back, 11 bases at V and 2 bases at J, with 14 bases in the middle. Here the CDR3 reads CAVSSPDTDTQYF. Written as DNA, the CDR3 is TGTGCCGTCAGTTCCCCAGACACAGATACGCAGTATTTT.

In this sample, this clonotype turned up a few times. This rearrangement joins TRBV4-1 to TRBJ2-5; D is perhaps TRBD1 or TRBD2 (6 bases each). V lost 0 bases, J lost 6 bases, and 11 bases lay in between. This CDR3 contains 14 residues. Germline values: CDR1 MGHRA, CDR2 YSYEKL. The CDR3, as DNA: TGCGCCAGCAGCCAAGAGGGGGGCGGGAAGACCCAGTACTTC. Its protein is CASSQEGGGKTQYF.

The chain joins TRBV12-3 or TRBV12-4 to TRBJ2-1; 10 nucleotides line up with TRBD2. CDR3 length: 15 residues. Trimming removed 4 bases from V and 3 bases from J; junction bases left unmatched: 3. CDR3: CASSSGLASYNEQFF. The DNA of the CDR3 is TGTGCCAGCAGTTCGGGACTAGCGAGCTACAATGAGCAGTTCTTC.

Of note for this clonotype: It may be a read error: a sequence one base away is much more abundant. The V gene is TRBV6-6, the J gene TRBJ1-4; D is unresolved. Looked up from germline, CDR1 is MNHNY and CDR2 is SVGAGI (reference sequence). This CDR3 comprises 13 residues. CDR3 loop: CASSTSTYENLFF. The CDR3 DNA is TGTGCCAGCAGTACCAGTACCTATGAAAATCTGTTTTTT.

A word on this clonotype: With a much larger clone just one base away, this may be a read error. The rearrangement joins TRBV12-3 or TRBV12-4 to TRBJ1-4, with D possibly being TRBD1 (5 bases). There are 14 residues in the CDR3. The CDR3 protein is CASSFRVGNGKLFF. Here the CDR3 DNA reads TGTGCCAGCAGTTTCAGGGTGGGAAATGGAAAACTGTTTTTT.

Concerning this clonotype itself: This may be a read error: a much more frequent sequence differs by one nucleotide. The chain recombines TRBV5-4 with TRBJ2-5; D unresolved. The germline V gene has CDR1 SGHNT and CDR2 YYREEE (reference sequence). The CDR3 is made up of 14 amino acids. The CDR3 DNA is TGTGCCAGCAGCTTGGTTCTAAGCCAAGAGACCCAGTGCTTC. It yields the protein CASSLVLSQETQCF. Using reference TRBV5-4 and TRBJ2-5 for the parts outside the CDR3, the full variable domain is ETGVTQSPTHLIKTRGQQVTLRCSSQSGHNTVSWYQQALGQGPQFIFQYYREEENGRGNFPPRFSGLQFPNYSSELNVNALELDDSALYLCASSLVLSQETQCFGPGTRLLVL.